One sample yielded the 13 T cell receptor beta chains listed below, sequenced in a study of CD8+ T cells in alopecia areata. Extracted from the samples, RNA was reverse transcribed into cDNA to serve as the sequencing template. Assay: immunoSEQ multiplex PCR; the TCRdb copy retains only in-frame clones and omits some. The sample lists about 150,000 clones; 45% to 60% were seen once. As for treatment: oral pan-JAK inhibitor, 5-10 mg twice daily. The sample in question was CD8+ T cells sorted from blood, obtained at week 4, from a patient treated with tofacitinib. The origin of the receptors is a human donor with alopecia areata.

This chain links TRBV27 with TRBJ1-6; D is ambiguous. The CDR3 runs 13 residues. Looked up from germline, CDR1 is MNHEY and CDR2 is SMNVEV (reference sequence). V dropped 5 bases and J dropped 8 bases, with 10 bases sitting between them. The CDR3 reads CASSVIRDSPLHF. The CDR3 DNA sequence: TGTGCCAGCAGTGTAATTAGGGATTCACCCCTCCACTTT.

The rearrangement joins TRBV27 to TRBJ2-3; D is possibly TRBD2 (5 bases). Trimming cost V 4 bases and J 6 bases, with 11 bases left between them. Germline CDR1 is MNHEY and CDR2 is SMNVEV (reference sequence). The CDR3 length is 13 residues. The CDR3 DNA reads as TGTGCCAGCAGTTCACTAGTATCCGATACGCAGTATTTT. Amino acids: CASSSLVSDTQYF.

V and J are TRBV27 and TRBJ2-7; D possibly corresponds to TRBD1 (6 bases). The V gene's germline CDR1 is MNHEY and CDR2 SMNVEV (reference sequence). The V end lost 4 bases, the J end lost 0 bases, and 10 bases lay between the germline ends. The CDR3 is 14 residues long. CDR3 protein: CASSYGGSSYEQYF. For the CDR3, the DNA is TGTGCCAGCAGTTATGGGGGCAGCTCCTACGAGCAGTACTTC.

The rearrangement links TRBV30 to TRBJ1-4; no reliable D call. Trimming removed 5 bases from V and 8 bases from J, with 18 bases in between. This CDR3 has 14 residues. The V gene's germline CDR1 is GTSNPN and CDR2 SVGIG (reference sequence). The DNA for the CDR3 is TGTGCCTGGGCCCGCGGGCTCGGAGAGGAAAAACTGTTTTTT. Translating gives CAWARGLGEEKLFF.

The chain joins TRBV10-3 to TRBJ2-2, with D possibly being TRBD1 (5 bases). V lost 11 bases to trimming and J lost 3 bases, with 10 bases between them. The germline V gene has CDR1 ENHRY and CDR2 SYGVKD. The CDR3 is 12 amino acids. This CDR3 reads CAGGQHTGELFF. The CDR3 DNA sequence: TGTGCCGGCGGACAACACACCGGGGAGCTGTTTTTT.

In its sample, this clone was seen a few times. The gene calls are TRBV27 and TRBJ2-3; 13 bases align to TRBD2. The trim removed 7 bases at V and 4 bases at J, leaving 8 bases unmatched. CDR1 MNHEY and CDR2 SMNVEV come from the germline V gene (reference sequence). This CDR3 comprises 16 residues. In DNA form, the CDR3 reads TGTGCCAGCAATCTTGGGACTAGCGGGGTCCCAGATACGCAGTATTTT. Translating it yields CASNLGTSGVPDTQYF.

This chain connects TRBV27 to TRBJ2-7; D not resolved. The V gene's germline CDR1 is MNHEY and CDR2 SMNVEV (reference sequence). The CDR3 loop spans 16 amino acids. The ends were cut back, 4 bases at V and 2 bases at J, with 18 bases in the middle. CDR3 region: CASSSTPATLTYEQYF. CDR3 DNA sequence: TGTGCCAGCAGTTCAACCCCAGCGACCTTGACCTACGAGCAGTACTTC.

The chain is built from TRBV5-6 and TRBJ2-7; a possible D gene is TRBD2 (5 bases). V lost 2 bases and J 2 bases, leaving 8 bases between the germline ends. Per the germline V gene, CDR1 is SGHDT and CDR2 is YYEEEE. The CDR3 is made up of 13 amino acids. Here the CDR3 reads CASSFGSAYEQYF. The CDR3, as DNA: TGTGCCAGCAGCTTCGGTAGCGCCTACGAGCAGTACTTC.

V is TRBV7-9 and J is TRBJ2-1; 7 bases match TRBD1. The CDR3 is 17 amino acids. Trimming took 2 bases from V and 5 from J; bases not matched to a gene: 12. Per the germline V gene, CDR1 is SEHNR and CDR2 is FQNEAQ (reference sequence). CDR3 amino acids: CASSLLLGQVGNNEQFF. The CDR3 region has the DNA TGTGCCAGCAGCTTATTGTTAGGACAGGTTGGGAACAATGAGCAGTTCTTC.

The CDR3 DNA follows: TGTGCCAGCAGTTACGGGGAGCAGGGAGAGTACAATGAGCAGTTCTTC. Translation: CASSYGEQGEYNEQFF. The chain links TRBV6-5 to TRBJ2-1; D assignment may be TRBD1 or TRBD2 (5 bases each). The germline CDR1 and CDR2 sequences are MNHEY and SVGAGI. Trimming removed 2 bases from V and 4 bases from J, with 15 bases in between. There are 16 residues in the CDR3.

This clone was observed a handful of times. This rearrangement joins TRBV29-1 to TRBJ2-5; D is possibly TRBD1 (6 bases). V shed 6 bases and J shed 1 base, with 18 bases lying between them. Germline CDR1 SQVTM, CDR2 ANQGSEA. This CDR3 comprises 15 residues. The CDR3 is CSVAGRTVLQETQYF. CDR3 DNA sequence: TGCAGCGTCGCTGGCCGGACAGTTCTCCAAGAGACCCAGTACTTC.

The V and J genes are TRBV2 and TRBJ1-5; 12 nucleotides line up with TRBD1. The CDR3 loop spans 18 amino acids. V lost 4 bases and J lost 5; bases outside the gene matches: 12. From germline, CDR1 is SNHLY and CDR2 FYNNEI. The CDR3 bases are TGTGCCAGCAGTGGGGACAGGGGGCGCGTGGGTCTCCATCAGCCCCAGCATTTT. Translated: CASSGDRGRVGLHQPQHF.

The chain is built from TRBV29-1 and TRBJ1-5; D may be TRBD1 (5 bases). Germline V lookup: CDR1 SQVTM, CDR2 ANQGSEA. There are 13 residues in the CDR3. Trimming removed 4 bases from V and 3 bases from J, with 10 bases in between. CDR3: CSVGDRYNQPQHF. DNA of the CDR3: TGCAGCGTTGGAGACAGATACAATCAGCCCCAGCATTTT.